This TCR beta chain stems from a study of CD8 T cells in Susac syndrome (dated by TCRdb to about 2019). With respect to the entire study: Of the Susac syndrome patients who were sequenced, under 10 were in clinical remission while 5 or 6 had clinically active disease. At the time of blood withdrawal, Susac syndrome patients were either therapy-naive, taking corticosteroids (with some also receiving IVIg), or on IVIg alone. Whether CD8+ T cell activation and differentiation in Susac syndrome was antigen driven was tested using repertoire sequencing. The study compared CD8+ T cell repertoire clonality among about a dozen healthy donors, 14 Susac syndrome patients and 15 or so multiple sclerosis patients. The paper's findings and limits, for the study overall: The number of individuals in the TCR sequencing and HLA analysis was acknowledged as relatively small. Clonal expansion was seen in Susac syndrome CD8+ repertoires, peaking in CD8+ TEMRA cells and being greater in clinically active patients than in remitting ones. Sixteen and five Susac-specific public clones were found in the total CD8+ and CD8+ TEMRA repertoires, respectively.

High-throughput TCR beta sequencing profiled peripheral blood CD8+ and CD4+ T cells from healthy donors, Susac syndrome patients and multiple sclerosis patients. The Susac syndrome patients fulfilled recently defined diagnostic criteria for definite or probable disease. Bulk CD8+ and CD4+ T cells were purified by magnetic negative isolation, whereas CD8+ TEMRA cells were enriched by FACS. Blood was drawn into EDTA tubes, processed within 24 hours, and PBMCs were isolated by density gradient centrifugation. PBMCs intended for TCR sequencing were cryopreserved in liquid nitrogen and thawed later in a water bath at 37 degrees C. Purity of sorted or isolated CD4+, CD8+ and CD8+ TEMRA cells was at least 90%. As to this clonotype: Its antigen is not yet known. No base quality information exists; no much larger clone differs at one position.

The CDR3 runs 18 residues from the cysteine to the phenylalanine. Only the CDR3 DNA stays, 54 bases, in frame from base 1. Per the germline V gene, MRHNA is the CDR1 and SNTAGT is the CDR2. For this chain, trimming is 3 bases at the V end and 6 bases at the J end, and the number of junction bases without a gene match is 19. RNA was extracted with the RNeasy kit and about 0.5 to 1 ug was reverse transcribed using random hexamers. TCR beta CDR3 regions were amplified with the immunoSEQ multiplex PCR assay covering 54 Vbeta and 13 Jbeta segments. PCR amplification bias was corrected by using a synthetic template baseline for primer optimization and computational correction. The study's processing was this. Reads were annotated to V, D and J genes according to IMGT and were analyzed with immunoSEQ Analyzer, with only productive sequences retained. Clonality was calculated as one minus the Shannon entropy normalized by log2 of the number of productive unique sequences. Public and private clones were assessed among the 100 most prevalent clones of each patient and control. Susac-specific clones were defined as absent from healthy and MS cohorts, some 1,000 published viral clones and other ImmuneACCESS disease sequences. TCRdb trimmed the raw reads at Q25, called clones with MiXCR and kept productive beta chains. Rows with one shared CDR3 protein collapse into an entry with the most common genes and DNA. TCRdb, rather than the study authors, made the V and J calls. The sample contains 95,000 to 150,000 distinct CDR3 sequences, just under 95% of them found a single time. The ten largest account for about 0.29% of the sample.

This receptor was taken from a human donor with Susac syndrome. Sequences were obtained from CD8+ T cells from PBMCs. The chain is encoded by TRBV6-4 joined to TRBJ1-2, with 7 bases in between that match TRBD1. The CDR3 in this case is CASSDRPGQPKPGHGYTF. The sequence in DNA is TGTGCCAGCAGTGATCGACCGGGACAGCCCAAACCCGGCCATGGCTACACCTTC.